These 4 T cell receptor beta chains originate from one sample sequenced in a study of cytomegalovirus exposure and HLA in healthy donors. Primers for the PCR totalled 60 Vbeta and 13 Jbeta. Generated by immunoSEQ multiplex PCR, the TCRdb table keeps only in-frame clones and is missing some. This table has over 200,000 clones, roughly 80% appearing once. The source material was PBMCs. These receptors all stem from a woman aged 35 to 49 in good health and CMV-seropositive.

The V call is TRBV13, the J call TRBJ2-7, with 16 nucleotides matching TRBD2. The CDR3 contains 16 residues. Trimming removed 4 bases from V and 1 base from J; junction bases left unmatched: 1. Germline V gene data show CDR1 as PRHDT and CDR2 as FYEKMQ (reference sequence). The CDR3 DNA follows: TGTGCCAGCAGCTCGGGACTAGCGGGGGGGTCCTACGAGCAGTACTTC. Translating it yields CASSSGLAGGSYEQYF.

This clone turned up a few times. The rearrangement links TRBV4-1 to TRBJ2-6; D not certain. This CDR3 comprises 17 residues. The V gene's germline CDR1 is MGHRA and CDR2 YSYEKL. V dropped 2 bases and J dropped 0 bases, with 11 bases sitting between them. CDR3 amino acids: CASSQRGPASGANVLTF. The CDR3 DNA reads TGCGCCAGCAGCCAACGCGGCCCAGCCTCTGGGGCCAACGTCCTGACTTTC.

The V call is TRBV4-3, the J call TRBJ2-3; D not certain. Per the germline V gene, CDR1 is LGHNA and CDR2 is YSLEER. V shed 1 base and J shed 4 bases, with 3 bases lying between them. There are 12 residues in the CDR3. CDR3 amino acids: CASSQAADTQYF. CDR3 sequence (DNA): TGCGCCAGCAGCCAAGCTGCAGATACGCAGTATTTT.

The rearrangement links TRBV5-1 to TRBJ2-3, with 9 bases identical to TRBD2. The junction had 7 bases not matched to a gene; V was cut back by 5 bases and J by 0 bases. Germline CDR1 SGHRS, CDR2 YFSETQ. The CDR3 covers 16 residues. The DNA of the CDR3 is TGCGCCAGCAGGGACCTTAGCGGGGGTAGCACAGATACGCAGTATTTT. Its translation: CASRDLSGGSTDTQYF.